This T cell receptor (beta chain) was retrieved from a study of T cells after yellow fever vaccination. The overall study: Fractions of low cell number were prepared using SMART-Seq v4 Ultra Low Input.

TCRdb called the 5' RACE reads again in MiXCR, with one record for every CDR3 protein. Of some 500,000 distinct CDR3 sequences detected, roughly 14% appear once; the ten largest clones hold over 11%. This CDR3 comprises 19 residues. With 6 bases removed from V and 0 bases from J, the gap between germline ends came to 24 bases. Germline V gene lookup returns CDR1 KGHDR and CDR2 SFDVKD. As for this clonotype: Its target is unknown.

Study-level findings and limits: Clonotype sharing between CD4 and CD8 compartments was small. Contamination of FACS-sorted repertoires by abundant clonotypes from the bulk population could occur.

This TCR was recovered from a man aged 25-45 years who received the YFV17D yellow fever vaccine. The sample here was PBMCs, taken on the day of the yellow fever booster vaccination. This chain connects TRBV24-1 to TRBJ2-3; TRBD2 might be the D (6 bases). This CDR3 reads CATSSHPGGGETSTDTQYF. The CDR3 nucleotides are TGTGCCACCAGTAGCCACCCTGGGGGAGGAGAAACTAGCACAGATACGCAGTATTTT.